This T cell receptor (beta chain) emerged from a study of Tregs in tolerant kidney transplant recipients. As for this clone: As yet, its antigen is unknown.

Produced via immunoSEQ multiplex PCR; TCRdb's table is partial and in-frame only. The sample has roughly 80,000 clones, 80% to 95% seen once. General study findings and limits: The most relevant donor-specific Treg TCRbeta repertoire apparently came from expansion with activated donor B cells. No direct test of biological reproducibility was done here.

The CDR3 consists of 13 residues. Trimming cost V 7 bases and J 8 bases, with 15 bases left between them. Germline V lookup: CDR1 SEHNR, CDR2 FQNEAQ (reference sequence). Unstimulated regulatory T cells (CD4+CD25+CD127-), CD4+CD25- non-regulatory cells, CD4 and CD8 cells were FACS-sorted from thawed PBMCs. This specimen consisted of Tregs from blood, obtained before the transplant. The TCR sequence derives from a human donor who received a combined kidney and bone marrow transplant. This chain uses TRBV7-9 with TRBJ2-1, with D possibly matching TRBD2 (6 bases). DNA for the CDR3: TGTGCCAGCACGGACTATTATCTGTATGAGCAGTTCTTC. Its translation is CASTDYYLYEQFF.